This T cell receptor (beta chain) is drawn from a study of response to subunit inactivated influenza vaccine. Study results and limitations: With each seasonal influenza vaccination, the authors suggested, few new T cells are recruited.

CDR1 SGHAT and CDR2 FQDESV come from the germline V gene (reference sequence). This CDR3 has 15 amino acids. The V segment lost 5 bases and the J segment 4 bases; nucleotides outside the gene matches: 6. TCRdb re-called the RT-PCR reads with MiXCR, one entry per CDR3 protein. The table lists 650,000 to 800,000 distinct CDR3 sequences, about 15% of them singletons. This clonotype came up many times. Its antigen is currently unknown. The V and J genes are TRBV11-1 and TRBJ2-1; TRBD1 aligns across 9 bases. Sequences were derived from PBMCs from blood, sampled 14 days before vaccination. This clonotype was sampled from a man aged 45 to 65 who received an inactivated influenza vaccine. CDR3 DNA sequence: TGTGCCAGCAGCCCCGGGACAGGGCGGTACAATGAGCAGTTCTTC. Its translation: CASSPGTGRYNEQFF.